The T cell receptor beta chain under discussion was sequenced for a study of T cell responses to AZD1222 COVID-19 vaccine. General study results and limits: Among those given AZD1222, only five to seven were seropositive at baseline. Reportedly, nearly half of unique spike TCRs recognized epitopes outside B.1.351/B.1.1.7 mutations. The sample set comprised mostly white British donors with more females, and clonal diversity was possibly underestimated.

Trimming removed 2 bases from V and 6 bases from J; junction bases left unmatched: 7. The CDR3 covers 15 residues. CDR1 is SEHNR and CDR2 is FQNEAQ in the germline V gene (reference sequence). Repertoires were generated with immunoSEQ multiplex PCR, while TCRdb's copy carries only in-frame clones and drops some. The sample has roughly 150,000 clones; approximately 88% are singletons. Turning to this clone: Its antigen remains unknown.

The sequencing here drew on peripheral blood, taken 28 days after the second AZD1222 dose. This TCR was recovered from an adult who received the AZD1222 COVID-19 vaccine. The chain couples TRBV7-9 to TRBJ2-1, with 7 nucleotides matching TRBD1. The CDR3 nucleotides read TGTGCCAGCAGCTTAAAGGGGGCATCAAGCAATGAGCAGTTCTTC. Its translation is CASSLKGASSNEQFF.